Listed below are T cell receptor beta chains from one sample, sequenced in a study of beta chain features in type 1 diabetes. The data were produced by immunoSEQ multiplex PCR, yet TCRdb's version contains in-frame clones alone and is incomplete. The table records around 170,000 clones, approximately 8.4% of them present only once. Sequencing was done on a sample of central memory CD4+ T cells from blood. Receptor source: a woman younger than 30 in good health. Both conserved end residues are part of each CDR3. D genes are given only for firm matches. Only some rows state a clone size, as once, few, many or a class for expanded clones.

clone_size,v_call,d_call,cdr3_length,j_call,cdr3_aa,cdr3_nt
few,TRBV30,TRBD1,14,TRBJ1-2,CAWRGTGMGYGYTF,TGTGCCTGGAGGGGGACAGGGATGGGCTATGGCTACACCTTC
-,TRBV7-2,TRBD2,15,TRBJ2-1,CASSPWTSGTNEQFF,TGTGCCAGCTCGCCCTGGACTAGCGGGACCAATGAGCAGTTCTTC
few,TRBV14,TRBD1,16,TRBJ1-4,CASSPMEGTGGEKLFF,TGTGCCAGCAGCCCCATGGAGGGGACAGGGGGCGAAAAACTGTTTTTT
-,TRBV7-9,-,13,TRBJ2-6,CASSFRDTNVLTF,TGTGCCAGCAGCTTCAGGGATACCAACGTCCTGACTTTC
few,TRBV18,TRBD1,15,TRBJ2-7,CASSPVGTGGSEQYF,TGTGCCAGCTCACCAGTTGGGACAGGGGGCAGTGAGCAGTACTTC
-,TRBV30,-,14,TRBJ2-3,CAWSDQGGVDTQYF,TGTGCCTGGAGCGACCAGGGGGGAGTCGATACGCAGTATTTT
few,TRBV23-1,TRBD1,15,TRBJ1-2,CASSHSSGQLYGYTF,TGCGCCAGCAGTCATAGTTCGGGACAGCTCTATGGCTACACCTTC
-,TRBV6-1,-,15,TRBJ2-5,CASSEEAAYQETQYF,TGTGCCAGCAGTGAAGAAGCGGCTTACCAAGAGACCCAGTACTTC
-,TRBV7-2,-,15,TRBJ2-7,CASSLGGASLYEQYF,TGTGCCAGCAGCTTAGGGGGCGCGTCCCTCTACGAGCAGTACTTC
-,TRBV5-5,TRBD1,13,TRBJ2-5,CASSWTGEETQYF,TGTGCCAGCAGCTGGACAGGGGAAGAGACCCAGTACTTC
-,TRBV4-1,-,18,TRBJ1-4,CASSQGFSRGARREKLFF,TGCGCCAGCAGCCAAGGCTTTAGTCGGGGGGCAAGAAGAGAAAAACTGTTTTTT